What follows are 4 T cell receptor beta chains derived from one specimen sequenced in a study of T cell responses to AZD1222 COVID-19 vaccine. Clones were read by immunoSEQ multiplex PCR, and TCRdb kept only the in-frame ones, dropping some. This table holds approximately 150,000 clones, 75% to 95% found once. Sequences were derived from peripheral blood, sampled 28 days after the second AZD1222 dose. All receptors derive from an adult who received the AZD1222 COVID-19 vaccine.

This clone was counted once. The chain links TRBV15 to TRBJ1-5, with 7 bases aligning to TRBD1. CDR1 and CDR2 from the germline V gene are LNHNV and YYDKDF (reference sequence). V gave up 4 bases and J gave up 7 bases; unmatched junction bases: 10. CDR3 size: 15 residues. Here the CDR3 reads CATSIYDREGQPQHF. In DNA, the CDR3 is TGTGCCACCAGCATTTATGACAGGGAGGGCCAGCCCCAGCATTTT.

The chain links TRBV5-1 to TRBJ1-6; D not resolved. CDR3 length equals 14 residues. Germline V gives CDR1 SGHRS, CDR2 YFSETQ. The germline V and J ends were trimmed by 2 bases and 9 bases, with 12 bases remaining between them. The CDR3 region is CASSFAPFGSPLHF. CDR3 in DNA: TGCGCCAGCAGCTTCGCGCCATTCGGTTCACCCCTCCACTTT.

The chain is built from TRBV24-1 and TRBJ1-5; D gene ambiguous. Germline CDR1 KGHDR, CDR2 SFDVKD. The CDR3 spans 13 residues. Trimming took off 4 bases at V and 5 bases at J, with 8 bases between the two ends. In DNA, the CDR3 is TGTGCCACCAGTGACAGAAGGGATCAGCCCCAGCATTTT. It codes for CATSDRRDQPQHF.

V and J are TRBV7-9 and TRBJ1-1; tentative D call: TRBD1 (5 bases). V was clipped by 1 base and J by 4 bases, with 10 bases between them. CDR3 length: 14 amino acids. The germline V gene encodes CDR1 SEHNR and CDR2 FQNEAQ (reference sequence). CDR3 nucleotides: TGTGCCAGCAGCTTAGTGATCGGGGGCACTGAAGCTTTCTTT. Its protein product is CASSLVIGGTEAFF.